The 15 T cell receptor beta chains below were found in one sample sequenced in a study of blood T cell repertoires in COVID-19. Here immunoSEQ multiplex PCR was the method, and the copy in TCRdb shows in-frame clones only, minus some. The table lists approximately 200,000 clones, around 80% of them singletons, with around 7.4% in the top ten. The specimen was PBMCs or T cells enriched from blood (not recorded which). The receptors stem from a woman aged 40 to 55 with acute COVID-19.

The gene calls are TRBV5-4 and TRBJ2-3; 8 bases match TRBD2. With V trimmed by 0 bases and J by 4 bases, 10 bases remained unmatched. The CDR3 loop spans 17 amino acids. Germline V gives CDR1 SGHNT, CDR2 YYREEE (reference sequence). CDR3 sequence reads: CASSLEARGGRADTQYF. Written as DNA, the CDR3 is TGTGCCAGCAGCTTGGAAGCACGGGGGGGCCGCGCAGATACGCAGTATTTT.

The genes are TRBV29-1 and TRBJ2-1, with TRBD2 identical over 9 bases. V dropped 2 bases and J dropped 3; count of bases not matched to a gene: 5. This CDR3 spans 15 amino acids. In germline, CDR1 is SQVTM, CDR2 ANQGSEA. CDR3 DNA: TGCAGCGTTGAACCCCCTAGCGGGGTCTACAATGAGCAGTTCTTC. Translated: CSVEPPSGVYNEQFF.

This chain joins TRBV4-2 and TRBJ2-7, with 8 bases fitting TRBD2. The CDR3 is made up of 13 amino acids. J lost 3 bases, V lost 4 bases, and 2 bases had no gene match. From germline, CDR1 is LGHNA and CDR2 YNFKEQ. CDR3 sequence (DNA): TGTGCCAGCAGCCTAGCGGGGTTCTACGAGCAGTACTTC. This gives the protein CASSLAGFYEQYF.

The chain uses TRBV6-2 or TRBV6-3 and TRBJ1-1; tentative D call: TRBD1 (5 bases). The CDR3 length is 13 residues. The germline gives CDR1 MNHEY, CDR2 SVGEGT. The germline V and J ends were trimmed by 4 bases and 6 bases, with 12 bases remaining between them. CDR3 in amino acids: CASSFRVMSEAFF. In DNA, the CDR3 is TGTGCCAGCAGTTTCAGGGTAATGTCTGAAGCTTTCTTT.

This rearrangement joins TRBV5-1 to TRBJ2-7; D unresolved. Germline CDR1 and CDR2: SGHRS and YFSETQ. This CDR3 has 14 residues. Trimming cost V 4 bases and J 1 base, with 12 bases left between them. The CDR3 region has the DNA TGCGCCAGCAGCCAGACGCAGGTTTCCTACGAGCAGTACTTC. It yields the protein CASSQTQVSYEQYF. Using reference TRBV5-1 and TRBJ2-7 for the parts outside the CDR3, the full variable domain is KAGVTQTPRYLIKTRGQQVTLSCSPISGHRSVSWYQQTPGQGLQFLFEYFSETQRNKGNFPGRFSGRQFSNSRSEMNVSTLELGDSALYLCASSQTQVSYEQYFGPGTRLTVT.

The rearrangement joins TRBV7-3 to TRBJ2-2, with 11 bases fitting TRBD2. Germline CDR1 reads SGHTA; CDR2 reads FQGTGA. This CDR3 has 16 amino acids. Losses at the gene ends were 4 bases for V and 4 bases for J; bases not matched to a gene: 5. The CDR3 DNA sequence: TGTGCCAGCAGCTCGACTAGCGGGATGAGCACCGGGGAGCTGTTTTTT. It translates to CASSSTSGMSTGELFF.

The chain links TRBV28 to TRBJ2-3; 9 positions agree with TRBD2. V was pared by 1 base and J by 2 bases, with 4 bases of the junction left unmatched. Germline V lookup: CDR1 MDHEN, CDR2 SYDVKM. The CDR3 extends over 16 amino acids. The CDR3 loop reads CASSLYLAGNTDTQYF. CDR3 in DNA: TGTGCCAGCAGTTTATATCTAGCGGGAAACACAGATACGCAGTATTTT. Using reference TRBV28 and TRBJ2-3 for the parts outside the CDR3, the full variable domain is DVKVTQSSRYLVKRTGEKVFLECVQDMDHENMFWYRQDPGLGLRLIYFSYDVKMKEKGDIPEGYSVSREKKERFSLILESASTNQTSMYLCASSLYLAGNTDTQYFGPGTRLTVL.

V is TRBV27 and J is TRBJ2-5; possibly TRBD2 for D (6 bases). V gave up 2 bases and J gave up 4 bases, with 11 bases separating them. This CDR3 is 14 amino acids long. Looked up from germline, CDR1 is MNHEY and CDR2 is SMNVEV (reference sequence). This CDR3 is CASSLLALGETQYF. CDR3 bases: TGTGCCAGCAGTTTACTAGCGCTTGGAGAGACCCAGTACTTC.

This clone was picked up one time. The J gene is TRBJ2-3, the V gene TRBV5-1, with 13 bases identical to TRBD2. Germline loops: CDR1 SGHRS, CDR2 YFSETQ. V was clipped by 0 bases and J by 8 bases; unmatched bases: 18. The CDR3 spans 20 residues. Here the CDR3 DNA reads TGCGCCAGCAGCTTGGTTAACAGGAGACTAGCGGGAGGTGGGTCGGGTACGCAGTATTTT. Translation: CASSLVNRRLAGGGSGTQYF.

The rearrangement joins TRBV13 to TRBJ1-5; D is possibly TRBD1 (6 bases). Germline CDR1 reads PRHDT; CDR2 reads FYEKMQ (reference sequence). The CDR3 runs 17 residues. V was clipped by 0 bases and J by 1 base, with 13 bases between them. This chain's CDR3 is CASSLGLQGPSNQPQHF. The CDR3 region has the DNA TGTGCCAGCAGCTTAGGACTACAGGGTCCCAGCAATCAGCCCCAGCATTTT.

The rearrangement uses TRBV9 and TRBJ2-2; D may be TRBD1 (5 bases). Trimming removed 3 bases from V and 8 bases from J, with 11 bases in between. Per germline, CDR1 SGDLS and CDR2 YYNGEE. CDR3 length: 13 amino acids. The DNA of the CDR3 is TGTGCCAGCAGCGGGTGGGGCGCTGGGGAGCTGTTTTTT. It translates to CASSGWGAGELFF.

This clone was observed once. This chain connects TRBV28 to TRBJ2-1; 10 bases match TRBD2. There are 16 residues in the CDR3. V gave up 5 bases and J gave up 7 bases; unmatched junction bases: 11. Germline CDR1 is MDHEN and CDR2 is SYDVKM. The CDR3 DNA sequence: TGTGCCAGCAGTCAACCAGGACTAGCGGTGTTTAATGAGCAGTTCTTC. The encoded protein is CASSQPGLAVFNEQFF.

The rearrangement uses TRBV7-3 and TRBJ2-1; TRBD2 matches at 8 bases. From germline, CDR1 is SGHTA and CDR2 FQGTGA. The V segment lost 2 bases and the J segment 7 bases; nucleotides outside the gene matches: 7. CDR3 length: 15 amino acids. The CDR3 loop is CASSLQAGVGNEQFF. The DNA of the CDR3 is TGTGCCAGCAGCTTACAAGCGGGAGTGGGGAATGAGCAGTTCTTC.

Of note for this clone: Distinct nucleotide sequences in the sample also encode this CDR3. The CDR3 is CASSLGGINQPQHF. In DNA, the CDR3 is TGTGCCAGCAGCCTCGGGGGTATCAATCAGCCCCAGCATTTT. The gene calls are TRBV7-9 and TRBJ1-5; perhaps TRBD1 as D (5 bases). Between the trimmed V and J ends, which lost 5 bases and 3 bases, there was a span of 11 bases. Germline V gene lookup returns CDR1 SEHNR and CDR2 FQNEAQ (reference sequence). The CDR3 is 14 amino acids.

This clone was counted once. The V and J genes are TRBV5-3 and TRBJ1-2, with 8 bases lining up with TRBD1. TRBV5-3 is marked as an open reading frame, function uncertain. The CDR3 has 16 amino acids. V lost 0 bases to trimming and J lost 4 bases; unmatched junction nucleotides: 8. In DNA form, the CDR3 reads TGTGCCAGAAGCTTGGCCGGGACAGGTGGGCCCTATGGCTACACCTTC. Residues: CARSLAGTGGPYGYTF.